Listed below are T cell receptor beta chains from one sample, sequenced in a study of blood T cell repertoires in COVID-19. Data came from immunoSEQ multiplex PCR; TCRdb stores just in-frame clones and leaves some out. Here the sample spans some 240,000 clones, roughly 85% being singletons. What was sequenced was peripheral blood. All receptors come from a woman in her 70s with COVID-19, enrolled during active disease. Each CDR3 is given with its conserved first and last residue. Fields, in order: V gene, J gene, clone size, D gene, CDR3 protein, CDR3 DNA. A D gene is named only where the DNA matches it firmly. Expanded clones get a size class; other rows say once, few or many, or leave the size out.

V gene: TRBV3-1/TRBV3-2; J gene: TRBJ2-2; clone size: .; D gene: TRBD1; CDR3 protein: CASSQGQGSNTGELFF; CDR3 DNA: TGTGCCAGCAGCCAAGGACAGGGATCGAACACCGGGGAGCTGTTTTTT
V gene: TRBV27; J gene: TRBJ1-4; clone size: few; D gene: .; CDR3 protein: CASSPQGLINEKLFF; CDR3 DNA: TGTGCCAGCAGTCCCCAGGGACTGATTAATGAAAAACTGTTTTTT
V gene: TRBV19; J gene: TRBJ2-7; clone size: .; D gene: .; CDR3 protein: CASSMSRGPWEQYF; CDR3 DNA: TGTGCCAGTAGTATGAGCAGGGGCCCTTGGGAGCAGTACTTC
V gene: TRBV11-3; J gene: TRBJ2-3; clone size: .; D gene: TRBD1; CDR3 protein: CASSLDEGAPQYF; CDR3 DNA: TGTGCCAGCAGCTTAGACGAGGGGGCACCGCAGTATTTT
V gene: TRBV3-1/TRBV3-2; J gene: TRBJ1-2; clone size: .; D gene: TRBD1; CDR3 protein: CASSQEDRASGYTF; CDR3 DNA: TGTGCCAGCAGCCAAGAGGACAGGGCATCCGGCTACACCTTC
V gene: TRBV6-1; J gene: TRBJ2-2; clone size: .; D gene: TRBD1; CDR3 protein: CASSEGTGNTGELFF; CDR3 DNA: TGTGCCAGCAGTGAAGGGACAGGGAACACCGGGGAGCTGTTTTTT
V gene: TRBV25-1; J gene: TRBJ1-3; clone size: .; D gene: .; CDR3 protein: CASRSGGAGNTIYF; CDR3 DNA: TGTGCCAGCAGATCGGGGGGGGCTGGAAACACCATATATTTT
V gene: TRBV25-1; J gene: TRBJ2-1; clone size: .; D gene: .; CDR3 protein: CASSELGNGDEQFF; CDR3 DNA: TGTGCCAGCAGTGAATTAGGCAACGGGGATGAGCAGTTCTTC
V gene: TRBV4-1; J gene: TRBJ2-1; clone size: .; D gene: TRBD2; CDR3 protein: CASSQGWVAGNNEQFF; CDR3 DNA: TGCGCCAGCAGCCAAGGTTGGGTAGCGGGGAACAATGAGCAGTTCTTC
V gene: TRBV9; J gene: TRBJ2-7; clone size: .; D gene: TRBD1; CDR3 protein: CASSAGTGEREQYF; CDR3 DNA: TGTGCCAGCAGCGCCGGGACAGGGGAGAGAGAGCAGTACTTC
V gene: TRBV3-1/TRBV3-2; J gene: TRBJ2-7; clone size: .; D gene: TRBD1; CDR3 protein: CASSTGGQGFYEQYF; CDR3 DNA: TGTGCCAGCAGCACCGGTGGACAGGGGTTCTACGAGCAGTACTTC
V gene: TRBV15; J gene: TRBJ1-5; clone size: .; D gene: .; CDR3 protein: CATSRDGLSNQPQHF; CDR3 DNA: TGTGCCACCAGCAGAGATGGGCTTAGCAATCAGCCCCAGCATTTT
V gene: TRBV6-1; J gene: TRBJ1-5; clone size: .; D gene: .; CDR3 protein: CASSEVSGRQPQHF; CDR3 DNA: TGTGCCAGCAGTGAAGTTTCAGGGCGCCAGCCCCAGCATTTT
V gene: TRBV19; J gene: TRBJ1-2; clone size: .; D gene: TRBD1; CDR3 protein: CASSFRDSYGYTF; CDR3 DNA: TGTGCCAGTAGCTTCCGGGACAGCTATGGCTACACCTTC
V gene: TRBV7-9; J gene: TRBJ1-4; clone size: .; D gene: TRBD1; CDR3 protein: CASSSTTGGGYEKLFF; CDR3 DNA: TGTGCCAGCAGCTCCACGACAGGGGGCGGATATGAAAAACTGTTTTTT
V gene: TRBV6-1; J gene: TRBJ1-5; clone size: .; D gene: TRBD1; CDR3 protein: CASSDGVDRGRGFSNQPQHF; CDR3 DNA: TGTGCCAGCAGTGATGGGGTTGACAGGGGGCGAGGGTTTAGCAATCAGCCCCAGCATTTT
V gene: TRBV9; J gene: TRBJ1-2; clone size: .; D gene: .; CDR3 protein: CASSVAGGTSLLYTF; CDR3 DNA: TGTGCCAGCAGCGTAGCGGGGGGTACTTCTCTGTTGTACACCTTC
V gene: TRBV29-1; J gene: TRBJ2-1; clone size: .; D gene: TRBD2; CDR3 protein: CSVAPTLSGGAYNEQFF; CDR3 DNA: TGCAGCGTCGCACCGACCCTAAGCGGGGGGGCTTACAATGAGCAGTTCTTC
V gene: TRBV2; J gene: TRBJ1-3; clone size: .; D gene: .; CDR3 protein: CASSTWGGAYGNTIYF; CDR3 DNA: TGTGCCAGCAGTACCTGGGGGGGGGCGTATGGAAACACCATATATTTT
V gene: TRBV6-5; J gene: TRBJ1-2; clone size: .; D gene: .; CDR3 protein: CASSYSYREGYTF; CDR3 DNA: TGTGCCAGCAGTTACTCGTACAGGGAGGGCTACACCTTC
V gene: TRBV5-8; J gene: TRBJ2-2; clone size: .; D gene: .; CDR3 protein: CASSYRTGTGELFF; CDR3 DNA: TGTGCCAGCAGTTATCGTACAGGTACCGGGGAGCTGTTTTTT
V gene: TRBV7-2; J gene: TRBJ2-3; clone size: once; D gene: .; CDR3 protein: CASTQSSGGVTDTQYF; CDR3 DNA: TGTGCCAGCACCCAATCAAGCGGAGGGGTCACAGATACGCAGTATTTT
V gene: TRBV13; J gene: TRBJ2-3; clone size: .; D gene: TRBD2; CDR3 protein: CASSPSGLAGEWRTDTQYF; CDR3 DNA: TGTGCCAGCAGCCCCAGCGGACTAGCGGGAGAATGGAGGACAGATACGCAGTATTTT
V gene: TRBV18; J gene: TRBJ1-1; clone size: .; D gene: .; CDR3 protein: CASSPRMRHQNTEAFF; CDR3 DNA: TGTGCCAGCTCACCACGGATGAGACACCAGAACACTGAAGCTTTCTTT
V gene: TRBV4-3; J gene: TRBJ2-5; clone size: .; D gene: TRBD2; CDR3 protein: CASSQGLAAKTQYF; CDR3 DNA: TGCGCCAGCAGCCAGGGACTAGCAGCGAAGACCCAGTACTTC
V gene: TRBV9; J gene: TRBJ2-1; clone size: once; D gene: TRBD2; CDR3 protein: CASSPSGAGDNEQFF; CDR3 DNA: TGTGCCAGCAGCCCGTCGGGAGCGGGAGACAATGAGCAGTTCTTC
V gene: TRBV6-1; J gene: TRBJ2-3; clone size: .; D gene: .; CDR3 protein: CASSEAVRDGTQYF; CDR3 DNA: TGTGCCAGCAGTGAAGCGGTTCGGGATGGTACGCAGTATTTT
V gene: TRBV7-2; J gene: TRBJ2-3; clone size: .; D gene: TRBD2; CDR3 protein: CASSPVRGVTDTQYF; CDR3 DNA: TGTGCCAGCAGCCCCGTCCGGGGGGTCACAGATACGCAGTATTTT
V gene: TRBV10-1; J gene: TRBJ2-1; clone size: .; D gene: .; CDR3 protein: CASLLQGGSYNEQFF; CDR3 DNA: TGCGCCAGCCTGCTACAGGGAGGGTCCTACAATGAGCAGTTCTTC
V gene: TRBV7-9; J gene: TRBJ2-1; clone size: .; D gene: TRBD2; CDR3 protein: CASSPGGSGDEQFF; CDR3 DNA: TGTGCCAGCAGCCCCGGTGGTAGCGGGGATGAGCAGTTCTTC
V gene: TRBV7-3; J gene: TRBJ2-3; clone size: .; D gene: TRBD2; CDR3 protein: CASSSSSGGATDTQYF; CDR3 DNA: TGTGCCAGCAGCTCTTCTAGCGGGGGGGCTACAGATACGCAGTATTTT
V gene: TRBV19; J gene: TRBJ2-1; clone size: .; D gene: TRBD1; CDR3 protein: CATGWGTGGFDEQFF; CDR3 DNA: TGTGCCACGGGGTGGGGGACAGGGGGCTTCGATGAGCAGTTCTTC
V gene: TRBV6-6; J gene: TRBJ2-7; clone size: .; D gene: .; CDR3 protein: CASSYTGFSDEQYF; CDR3 DNA: TGTGCCAGCAGTTACACAGGATTTTCGGACGAGCAGTACTTC
V gene: TRBV6-6; J gene: TRBJ1-2; clone size: once; D gene: TRBD1; CDR3 protein: CASSPRDRGIRGYTF; CDR3 DNA: TGTGCCAGCAGTCCCAGGGACAGGGGGATTCGAGGCTACACCTTC
V gene: TRBV3-1/TRBV3-2; J gene: TRBJ2-5; clone size: .; D gene: TRBD2; CDR3 protein: CASSQGLAGARETQYF; CDR3 DNA: TGTGCCAGCAGCCAAGGCCTAGCGGGGGCCCGAGAGACCCAGTACTTC
V gene: TRBV11-3; J gene: TRBJ2-3; clone size: .; D gene: TRBD2; CDR3 protein: CASSRGVTDTQYF; CDR3 DNA: TGTGCCAGCTCTCGGGGGGTCACAGATACGCAGTATTTT
V gene: TRBV2; J gene: TRBJ1-6; clone size: once; D gene: .; CDR3 protein: CASSELMGAGNSPLHF; CDR3 DNA: TGTGCCAGCAGTGAACTTATGGGGGCTGGGAATTCACCCCTCCACTTT
V gene: TRBV15; J gene: TRBJ2-7; clone size: .; D gene: .; CDR3 protein: CATSREGGAGSYEQYF; CDR3 DNA: TGTGCCACCAGCAGAGAGGGGGGGGCAGGCTCCTACGAGCAGTACTTC
V gene: TRBV6-1; J gene: TRBJ1-4; clone size: .; D gene: .; CDR3 protein: CASTDPHRDPTNEKLFF; CDR3 DNA: TGTGCCAGCACTGACCCCCATCGAGATCCCACTAATGAAAAACTGTTTTTT
V gene: TRBV7-2; J gene: TRBJ2-7; clone size: once; D gene: TRBD2; CDR3 protein: CASSPAGGSYEQYF; CDR3 DNA: TGTGCCAGCAGCCCAGCGGGGGGGTCGTACGAGCAGTACTTC
V gene: TRBV3-1/TRBV3-2; J gene: TRBJ2-7; clone size: .; D gene: .; CDR3 protein: CASSLQGSEYEQYF; CDR3 DNA: TGTGCCAGCAGCCTACAGGGAAGTGAGTACGAGCAGTACTTC
V gene: TRBV6-4; J gene: TRBJ1-1; clone size: few; D gene: .; CDR3 protein: CASSGQQGTEAFF; CDR3 DNA: TGTGCCAGCAGTGGACAACAGGGTACTGAAGCTTTCTTT
V gene: TRBV6-2/TRBV6-3; J gene: TRBJ2-1; clone size: few; D gene: TRBD2; CDR3 protein: CASSYGASGYNEQFF; CDR3 DNA: TGTGCCAGCAGTTACGGGGCTAGCGGCTACAATGAGCAGTTCTTC
V gene: TRBV9; J gene: TRBJ2-3; clone size: .; D gene: TRBD1; CDR3 protein: CASSVQGAHGDTQYF; CDR3 DNA: TGTGCCAGCAGCGTACAGGGGGCGCATGGAGATACGCAGTATTTT
V gene: TRBV19; J gene: TRBJ2-7; clone size: .; D gene: TRBD1; CDR3 protein: CASSIGQGGYYEQYF; CDR3 DNA: TGTGCCAGTAGTATTGGACAGGGGGGTTACTACGAGCAGTACTTC
V gene: TRBV28; J gene: TRBJ2-7; clone size: few; D gene: TRBD1; CDR3 protein: CASSLRQGAYEQYF; CDR3 DNA: TGTGCCAGCAGTTTAAGACAGGGGGCCTACGAGCAGTACTTC
V gene: TRBV11-2; J gene: TRBJ2-7; clone size: .; D gene: TRBD1; CDR3 protein: CASSSDYRTGEQYF; CDR3 DNA: TGTGCCAGCAGCTCGGACTACCGGACAGGGGAGCAGTACTTC
V gene: TRBV4-3; J gene: TRBJ2-2; clone size: .; D gene: TRBD2; CDR3 protein: CASSQDRPDGSGSFTGELFF; CDR3 DNA: TGCGCCAGCAGCCAAGACCGCCCCGATGGGAGCGGGAGTTTCACCGGGGAGCTGTTTTTT
V gene: TRBV13; J gene: TRBJ2-5; clone size: .; D gene: .; CDR3 protein: CASSSPGGVRGETQYF; CDR3 DNA: TGTGCCAGCAGCTCCCCGGGCGGTGTCAGGGGAGAGACCCAGTACTTC
V gene: TRBV11-3; J gene: TRBJ1-2; clone size: .; D gene: TRBD1; CDR3 protein: CASSARQGLGYGYTF; CDR3 DNA: TGTGCCAGCAGCGCCCGACAGGGTTTGGGGTATGGCTACACCTTC
V gene: TRBV3-1/TRBV3-2; J gene: TRBJ2-7; clone size: .; D gene: .; CDR3 protein: CASLDDGLSYEQYF; CDR3 DNA: TGTGCCAGCCTAGATGACGGACTCTCCTACGAGCAGTACTTC
V gene: TRBV19; J gene: TRBJ1-4; clone size: .; D gene: .; CDR3 protein: CASSLDIATNEKLFF; CDR3 DNA: TGTGCCAGTAGTCTGGACATTGCAACTAATGAAAAACTGTTTTTT
V gene: TRBV4-3; J gene: TRBJ2-4; clone size: .; D gene: .; CDR3 protein: CASSQDRRQALGDKNIQYF; CDR3 DNA: TGCGCCAGCAGCCAAGATCGGAGACAGGCCCTTGGGGACAAAAACATTCAGTACTTC
V gene: TRBV13; J gene: TRBJ2-7; clone size: few; D gene: .; CDR3 protein: CASSLRGEGNDEQYF; CDR3 DNA: TGTGCCAGCAGCCTAAGGGGGGAGGGGAACGACGAGCAGTACTTC